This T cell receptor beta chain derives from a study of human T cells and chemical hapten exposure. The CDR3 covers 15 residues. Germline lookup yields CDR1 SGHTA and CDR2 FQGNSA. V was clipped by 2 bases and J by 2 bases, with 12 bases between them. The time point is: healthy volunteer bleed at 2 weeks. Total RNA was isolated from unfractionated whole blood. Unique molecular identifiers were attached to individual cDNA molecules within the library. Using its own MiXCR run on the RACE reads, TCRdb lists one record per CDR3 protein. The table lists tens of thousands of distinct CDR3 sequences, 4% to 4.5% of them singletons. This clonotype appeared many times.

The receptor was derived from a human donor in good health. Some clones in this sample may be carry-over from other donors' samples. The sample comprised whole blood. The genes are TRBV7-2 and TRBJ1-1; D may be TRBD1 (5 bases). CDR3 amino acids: CASSLWSTVNTEAFF. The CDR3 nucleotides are TGTGCCAGCAGCTTATGGTCGACAGTTAACACTGAAGCTTTCTTT.